Detailed here is one T cell receptor beta chain. As a fraction of the sample, this clone is medium-sized (0.01 to 0.1%). The specificity of this receptor is unknown. Base qualities are not recorded, but no much larger clone differs from it by a single base. The germline V gene encodes CDR1 SQVTM and CDR2 ANQGSEA. Its CDR3 holds 12 amino acids, cysteine through phenylalanine. Left in the record is the CDR3 DNA by itself, 36 bases read in frame from the first base. Cut back by 3 bases and 4 bases, the V and J ends lie 8 bases apart. The source of the sample is a study of cytomegalovirus exposure and HLA in healthy donors (dated by TCRdb to 2015 to 2018). In terms of the full investigation: An earlier analysis of about 560 of the donors reported 250 to 300 Gb of sequence data and 90 million to 120 million unique TCR beta sequences obtained from roughly 170 million T cells. An early release covering about 600 HLA-typed donors comprised approximately 290 gigabases of sequencing data and about 90 million unique TCR sequences. The genetic ancestry cluster associated with self-reported Caucasian donors included over 65% of the 300 to 400 genotyped donors. The study was designed to test whether signatures of past pathogen exposure could be identified by cataloging public T cell receptors. The T cell repertoires of 670 or so subjects were profiled by immunosequencing and related to cytomegalovirus serostatus. In addition to the first cohort of roughly 700 subjects, a separate validation cohort of over 90 different subjects was used. The study combined high-throughput TCR immunosequencing, statistical association of individual TCRs with disease status, and machine learning to predict cytomegalovirus infection status. In a later analysis, previously published TCR beta repertoires from hundreds of donors were re-analyzed and high-resolution HLA genotyping was added so that TCR occurrence patterns could be studied. In the later analysis, no new phenotypic data were used to find candidate immune exposures; instead, reliance was placed on TCR beta sequences and their occurrence across donors. An earlier analysis of about 600 of the donors used high-throughput TCR beta sequencing to judge whether each TCR beta V gene segment behaved as functional or pseudogenic. Alongside the repertoire data, information on donor age, sex, ethnicity and CMV serostatus was compiled. A later genetic analysis used genome-wide SNP genotypes for about 65% of the roughly 700 donors, treating that subset as a discovery cohort. Every discovery cohort repertoire had been produced on one sequencing platform. Both class I and class II loci were covered by HLA typing, at four-digit resolution. Typing coverage varied by locus: roughly 620-640 donors for A, B, C, DRB1 and DQB1; under 550 for DQA1; more than 600 for DPA1; about 450 for DPB1. About 5 DR-DQ haplotypes were handled as single units for association and clustering, since linkage in the cohort was strong. On average, roughly 250,000 unique TCR beta nucleotide sequences were sequenced per donor among about 400 genotyped donors of the cohort, with roughly 19% of those sequences being non-productive.

The protocol used for the library was the immunoSEQ multiplex PCR assay. The multiplex PCR relied on a mix of 60 forward primers for TCR Vbeta segments and 13 reverse primers for TCR Jbeta segments. The CDR3 region of rearranged TCR beta genes was amplified from genomic DNA with a multiplex PCR assay. On the Illumina HiSeq System, the amplified TCR beta libraries were sequenced as 87-base-pair reads. The authors' analysis ran thus. A later analysis counted around 72 million unique TCR beta chains across the 650 to 800 repertoires, and around 9.9 million of these chains were shared by at least two donors. A nearest-neighbor algorithm error-corrected the raw reads and collapsed the reads into unique sequences, merging closely related sequences to remove PCR and sequencing errors. V, D and J gene segments were assigned by aligning CDR3 sequences to IMGT reference sequences. For a sequence to be retained, a match of at least six nucleotides to both a V gene segment and a J gene segment was required. Rearrangements were called productive when the CDR3 lacked stop codons and stayed in frame with V and J; all others were non-productive. Following IMGT convention, CDR3 was defined as the stretch from the second conserved V-encoded cysteine up to the conserved J-encoded phenylalanine. The earlier analysis of about 500 of the donors excluded sequences that lacked an unambiguous match to a single V gene segment. In an earlier analysis of almost 600 of the donors, a V segment was called functional when productive rearrangements were above 56.7%, and segregating when the standard deviation between donors exceeded 5%. A statistical classification framework was built for diagnosing cytomegalovirus status from the catalog of TCR beta chain sequences. A later analysis assigned V and J genes by comparing TCR nucleotide sequences with IMGT/GENE-DB human TR gene sequences. Using the TCRdist pipeline, a later analysis assigned CDR3 sequences along with most-parsimonious VDJ recombination scenarios. In a later analysis, each TCR beta chain was defined by its CDR3 amino acid sequence together with its V-gene family, and reads lacking a unique V-gene family were excluded. To address suspected cross-contamination and a sequencing artifact, a later analysis removed some 620 highly shared, low-generation-probability nucleotide sequences. In a later analysis, a clonal expansion index for each public chain was calculated from normalized within-repertoire ranks of inferred template counts. Generation probabilities in a later analysis came from a VDJ recombination model fitted to out-of-frame rearrangements, and those results were checked against IGoR. In a later analysis, hypergeometric tests were used to score TCR-TCR, TCR-HLA and TCR-CMV co-occurrence, with a repertoire-size bias correction applied to TCR pairs. To estimate false discovery rates, a later analysis permuted the HLA or CMV assignments 20 times. In a later analysis, co-occurring TCRs were grouped with DBSCAN, and TCRdist sequence similarity was added when clustering was performed within HLA-allele-positive subsets. For co-occurrence clustering, repertoires with fewer than 30,000 or more than 120,000 public chains were excluded, along with roughly 5 repertoires with anomalous nucleotide sharing. TCRdb took this table from immuneACCESS and kept in-frame rearrangements with V and J called. Such tables lack part of the clones; where checked against another copy, unresolved V genes explain under half of the gap, and the rest is unexplained. V, J and clone size were drawn from that table, and D and trimming were deduced from the DNA. The sample table records roughly 140,000 clones; roughly three quarters of these occur just once. The top ten constitute around 4% of the sample.

The cohort comprised around 690 healthy bone marrow donors. At the time of sampling, all cohort members were nominally healthy, though unrecorded immune exposures were likely present. The donor tested CMV seronegative, placing the donor among the 350 or so seronegative members of the cohort. Each donor provided a peripheral blood sample, and peripheral blood mononuclear cells were used for TCR beta sequencing. Genomic DNA extraction from the blood cell samples was performed with the Qiagen DNeasy Blood Extraction Kit. The paper's findings and limits, for the study overall: The classifier was reported to diagnose cytomegalovirus status with high specificity and sensitivity in both the original and validation cohorts. Several of the top co-occurrence clusters appeared to be linked to parvovirus B19, influenza, CMV and Epstein-Barr virus, according to a later analysis. Across donors, most TCR sequences were observed very rarely, whereas some public TCRs were present in many individuals. The sequencing pipeline was judged likely to have produced a cluster of highly shared sequence variants as a technical artifact. A later analysis found that most CMV-associated TCR beta chains appeared HLA-restricted, with HLA associations seemingly driven largely by CMV exposure. A later analysis associated about 18,000 TCR beta sequences with specific HLA alleles at a false discovery rate of 0.05. In a later analysis, HLA-associated TCR beta chains showed more clonal expansion and lower generation probabilities than non-associated chains that were equally common. According to a later analysis, TCR association rates differed among HLA loci, with DRB1 alleles showing the most associated TCRs and HLA-C alleles showing the fewest. The earlier analysis of a few hundred of the donors excluded roughly 17 rarely observed V segments, including chromosome 9 orphons, because counts were too low. When HLA alleles, especially DR and DQ, strongly co-occurred, attributing TCR associations to individual alleles was difficult. Because some donors lacked HLA typing at each locus, the association tests relied only on the typed subset. A few of the identified cytomegalovirus-associated TCR beta chains were confirmed in vitro to be specific for cytomegalovirus antigens. A later genetic analysis associated a missense DCLRE1C variant with V-gene and J-gene trimming of TCR beta chains, and an independent cohort replicated the association. A further reported finding was that TCR beta sequences accurately predicted the HLA-A and HLA-B alleles for most subjects in the first cohort. Correlated functional status among segregating V segments might reflect linkage disequilibrium, but an unknown experimental factor could not be ruled out. CMV serostatus was the only immune exposure information available for the cohort. The cohort was sequenced for TCR beta chains only, and without alpha or paired-chain data the features that could be detected were limited. An earlier analysis of around 500 of the donors showed that most TCR beta V segments appeared in productive rearrangements either about 87% or about 30% of the time, which broadly matched IMGT annotations. Roughly uniform sequencing depth across donors was assumed in presence/absence analyses, although this assumption may not hold. A later genetic analysis reported fewer N-insertions in productive TCRs among donors in an Asian-associated ancestry cluster than the roughly 700-donor mean. The authors suggested that the approach could potentially be extended to other disease states and immunological phenotypes. In the study, about 150 TCR beta chains were listed as associated with cytomegalovirus. Because the 87-base-pair reads could not distinguish some IMGT-functional V segments, including TRBV6-2 and TRBV6-3, those segments were excluded.

Recombination linked TRBV29-1 to TRBJ2-3; a weak D assignment points to TRBD1 (6 bases agree). Material for sequencing was PBMCs. The receptor's source is a man in his sixties in good health and CMV-seronegative. The CDR3 has the sequence CSVDRGSDTQYF. The DNA sequence follows: TGCAGCGTTGACAGGGGATCAGATACGCAGTATTTT.